This T cell receptor (beta chain) was recovered during a study of T-cell reconstitution after alpha-beta-depleted transplantation in children. General study results and limits: T-cell numbers and diversity, one year after transplant, stemmed largely from T cells that were newly produced. By about two months after transplant, alpha-beta T cells reportedly arose from several hundred graft clones that had expanded. At day 60, the high TCRbeta diversity found in some patients originated from recipient T cells and thymic progenitors that had survived.

In its sample, this clonotype was seen a few times. The antigen is unknown. The library targeted TCRbeta and was prepared with unique molecular identifiers. One entry per CDR3 protein, called by TCRdb with MiXCR from the PCR reads. The table has roughly 350,000 distinct CDR3 sequences, 15% to 20% seen once. Sequences were derived from PBMCs, mostly from graft donor cells, sampled 360 days after TCRalphabeta/CD19-depleted stem cell transplant. This TCR was recovered from a male patient aged 2 to 10 who had a stem cell transplant for acute lymphoblastic leukemia, so the T cells may come from the graft donor.

The CDR3 here is CASTQGGGGAGYTQYF. The CDR3 region has the DNA TGTGCCAGCACCCAGGGAGGGGGGGGCGCGGGATATACGCAGTATTTT. The chain combines TRBV28 with TRBJ2-3; a weak D match, TRBD2 (7 bases). V was shortened by 7 bases and J by 7 bases, with 24 bases between the two germline ends. Germline assignment: CDR1 MDHEN and CDR2 SYDVKM. The CDR3 is made up of 16 amino acids.